Included here is one T cell receptor (beta chain) sequence, with context. No cognate antigen has been identified for it. Per-base qualities were not stored, and no clone one base away is much larger. These data originate in a study of cytomegalovirus exposure and HLA in healthy donors (TCRdb year 2017). Context from the whole study: According to a later analysis, one platform produced both the 110 or so validation repertoires and the roughly 640 repertoires of the first cohort. The study was designed to test whether signatures of past pathogen exposure could be identified by cataloging public T cell receptors. In addition to the first cohort of about 650 subjects, a separate validation cohort of over 90 different subjects was used. High-throughput TCR immunosequencing, statistical association of individual TCRs with disease status, and machine learning were combined to predict cytomegalovirus infection status. The investigation overall reported the following: Cytomegalovirus status was reported to be diagnosed by the classifier with high specificity and sensitivity in both the original and validation cohorts. Subsequent analysis determined that TCRs grouped into clusters in the first cohort also showed a tendency toward co-occurrence across the roughly 120 validation repertoires, and about 94% of cluster scores exceeded 0. A total of some 180 TCR beta chains were listed by the study as associated with cytomegalovirus. Most TCR sequences were seen in very few donors, while some public TCRs were found in many individuals. According to the authors, the approach could potentially be generalized to other disease states and immunological phenotypes. The validation cohort had no HLA typing available for a later analysis, so co-occurrence within that cohort was assessed over all 130 or so repertoires. In vitro tests confirmed that a few of the cytomegalovirus-associated TCR beta chains recognize cytomegalovirus antigens.

The library relied on the immunoSEQ multiplex PCR assay. In the original analysis: A statistical classification framework was built to diagnose cytomegalovirus status from the catalog of TCR beta chain sequences. The immuneACCESS repertoire file appears here via TCRdb, limited to in-frame rearrangements. These files lack a portion of the clones; in checked studies, under half of the deficit traces to unresolved V genes, and the cause of the others is not known. V, J and clone size are those of that table, while D and trimming were read from the DNA. This sample is represented by about 130,000 clones; 80% to 90% of them were singletons. About 9.9% of the sample is held by the ten biggest clonotypes. The germline V gene yields SGDLS for CDR1 and YYNGEE for CDR2. The CDR3 goes from the cysteine to the phenylalanine over 15 residues. The only DNA kept is the CDR3, 45 bases in frame from the first base. Cut back by 0 bases and 4 bases, the V and J ends lie 14 bases apart.

The donors belonged to the validation cohort of over a hundred subjects, which was separate from the roughly 700-subject first cohort. The source of this sequence is a young woman in good health and CMV-seropositive. Rearrangement joined TRBV9 to TRBJ2-7; D gene: possibly TRBD1, on 6 matching bases. Specimen: PBMCs. The nucleotide sequence reads as follows: TGTGCCAGCAGCGTAGAGCCAGGGGCGACGTACGAGCAGTACTTC. This sequence encodes CASSVEPGATYEQYF.